A selection of T cell receptor beta chains follows, all from one sample in a study of blood T cell repertoires in COVID-19. Method: immunoSEQ multiplex PCR; TCRdb's copy keeps in-frame clones and lacks some. The sample contains about 170,000 clones, more than 85% of which appear only once. The material sequenced was peripheral blood. The origin of the receptors is a woman over 75 in a cohort sampled during active or convalescent COVID-19. Each CDR3 is given with its conserved first and last residue. D genes are given only for firm matches. Clone size is given for some rows only: seen once, a few or many times, or a class if the clone is expanded.

CDR3nt | CDR3aa | len | v_gene | abundance | d_gene | j_gene
TGCAGTGCTAGAGTACAGGAGCAGTTCTTC | CSARVQEQFF | 10 | TRBV20-1 | . | . | TRBJ2-1
TGTGCCAGCAGCGCGGGAGGGATGGGTGAAAAACTGTTTTTT | CASSAGGMGEKLFF | 14 | TRBV9 | . | . | TRBJ1-4
TGTGCCATCAGTGAGACTGGAGACGGGGAAAAACTGTTTTTT | CAISETGDGEKLFF | 14 | TRBV10-3 | . | . | TRBJ1-4
TGTGCCAGCAGGAGTAGAAGCTCCTATAATTCACCCCTCCACTTT | CASRSRSSYNSPLHF | 15 | TRBV5-4 | once | . | TRBJ1-6
TGTGCCAGTAGACAGACGACAGGGGGCTTCTACAATGAGCAGTTCTTC | CASRQTTGGFYNEQFF | 16 | TRBV19 | medium-sized | TRBD1 | TRBJ2-1
TGTGCCAGCAGCTTAGGAAGGGGAGGCTACAATGAGCAGTTCTTC | CASSLGRGGYNEQFF | 15 | TRBV7-9 | . | . | TRBJ2-1
TGTGCCAGCAGCCCCGAGGGGGGGTACACTGAAGCTTTCTTT | CASSPEGGYTEAFF | 14 | TRBV5-4 | once | . | TRBJ1-1
TGTGCCAGCAGCTTGGCGGTAGCGGCGAGCACAGATACGCAGTATTTT | CASSLAVAASTDTQYF | 16 | TRBV5-8 | . | . | TRBJ2-3
TGTGCCAGCAGTAACAGGGGTCTAGGCCAAGAGACCCAGTACTTC | CASSNRGLGQETQYF | 15 | TRBV2 | few | TRBD1 | TRBJ2-5
TGCGCCAGCAGCGCGACCGGGACAGGGCTTTCCTACGAGCAGTACTTC | CASSATGTGLSYEQYF | 16 | TRBV5-1 | . | TRBD1 | TRBJ2-7
TGCGCCAGCAGCTGGCGGGCAGGGGAACAAGCTTTCTTT | CASSWRAGEQAFF | 13 | TRBV5-1 | once | . | TRBJ1-1
TGTGCCAGCAGCACCCAGGGGGCACTTGGGGAAAAACTGTTTTTT | CASSTQGALGEKLFF | 15 | TRBV28 | once | TRBD1 | TRBJ1-4
TGCGCCAGCAGCGTGGGGGACAGCGTCCATGGCTACACCTTC | CASSVGDSVHGYTF | 14 | TRBV5-1 | . | TRBD1 | TRBJ1-2
TGCGCCAGCAGCTTCAGGGGACGGGAAGAGACCCAGTACTTC | CASSFRGREETQYF | 14 | TRBV5-1 | . | . | TRBJ2-5
TGTGCCAGCAGCTCCTTTGCCAGGGATAATTCACCCCTCCACTTT | CASSSFARDNSPLHF | 15 | TRBV7-2 | . | . | TRBJ1-6
TGTGCCAGCTCACCCTCCCCTGGCACAGATACGCAGTATTTT | CASSPSPGTDTQYF | 14 | TRBV18 | . | . | TRBJ2-3
TGTGCCAGCTCACCGAACGGGGAGGATGGCTACACCTTC | CASSPNGEDGYTF | 13 | TRBV18 | . | . | TRBJ1-2
TGTGCCAGCAGTCCATACAGATACGAGCAGTACTTC | CASSPYRYEQYF | 12 | TRBV12-3/TRBV12-4 | once | . | TRBJ2-7
TGCGCCAGCAGGTATACTACCCAAGAGACCCAGTACTTC | CASRYTTQETQYF | 13 | TRBV5-1 | . | . | TRBJ2-5
TGTGCCAGCACCTCCGCCGGGGGAGACACCGGGGAGCTGTTTTTT | CASTSAGGDTGELFF | 15 | TRBV27 | . | . | TRBJ2-2
TGTGCCATCAGTGGGGGGGACAGGAGGAACACCGGGGAGCTGTTTTTT | CAISGGDRRNTGELFF | 16 | TRBV10-3 | . | TRBD1 | TRBJ2-2
TGTGCCAGCAGCCCCGGTTGGGCTCGAGAGCAGTACTTC | CASSPGWAREQYF | 13 | TRBV7-2 | once | . | TRBJ2-7
TGCGCCAGCAGCCGAATCCTATCTGCTGAAGCTTTCTTT | CASSRILSAEAFF | 13 | TRBV4-1 | . | . | TRBJ1-1
TGTGCCAGCAGCCAAGGCACAGGGGACGAAGCCTACAATGAGCAGTTCTTC | CASSQGTGDEAYNEQFF | 17 | TRBV4-2 | . | TRBD1 | TRBJ2-1
TGTGCCAGCAATGGGGGGATGAACACTGAAGCTTTCTTT | CASNGGMNTEAFF | 13 | TRBV12-3/TRBV12-4 | . | . | TRBJ1-1
TGTGCCAGCAGCTTGGATAGGACAGGGGGCGCCCCTAACTATGGCTACACCTTC | CASSLDRTGGAPNYGYTF | 18 | TRBV5-6 | . | TRBD1 | TRBJ1-2
TGTGCTAGTGGCTCCGACATGGTTGGGAACACCATATATTTT | CASGSDMVGNTIYF | 14 | TRBV12-5 | . | . | TRBJ1-3
TGTGCCAGCAGCCCCTCCTGGGGGCGAAATAACTATGGCTACACCTTC | CASSPSWGRNNYGYTF | 16 | TRBV5-4 | . | . | TRBJ1-2
TGTGCCAGCAGGATGGCGGGGGGATCGGATACGCAGTATTTT | CASRMAGGSDTQYF | 14 | TRBV28 | once | TRBD2 | TRBJ2-3
TGTGCCAGCAGCCCCTCAGGGGCGCGGGATCAGCCCCAGCATTTT | CASSPSGARDQPQHF | 15 | TRBV7-2 | . | . | TRBJ1-5
TGTGCCAGTAGTATAGGGGTGGACATCTCTGGAAACACCATATATTTT | CASSIGVDISGNTIYF | 16 | TRBV19 | once | . | TRBJ1-3
TGTGCCAGCAGCTTATGGGGCGATAGCAATCAGCCCCAGCATTTT | CASSLWGDSNQPQHF | 15 | TRBV7-2 | . | . | TRBJ1-5
TGTGCCAGCAGTTTCCCCGGGGGTTTTGAGCAGTTCTTC | CASSFPGGFEQFF | 13 | TRBV27 | . | . | TRBJ2-1
TGTGCCAGTAGTATATCCATTCGAGGGATTCAGTACTTC | CASSISIRGIQYF | 13 | TRBV19 | once | . | TRBJ2-4
TGTGCCAGCAGCTTATCAGGGTCTGGAAACACCATATATTTT | CASSLSGSGNTIYF | 14 | TRBV7-2 | . | . | TRBJ1-3
TGCGCCAGCAGCCAATTCCGAGCGAGTCAGGGGGGTATTTCACCCCTCCACTTT | CASSQFRASQGGISPLHF | 18 | TRBV4-1 | once | TRBD1 | TRBJ1-6
TGTGCCAGCAGTGAAATGCGGACAGGGAAGAATGAGCAGTTCTTC | CASSEMRTGKNEQFF | 15 | TRBV2 | . | TRBD1 | TRBJ2-1
TGTGCCATCAAACCTGGGGCAACGGATGGCTACACCTTC | CAIKPGATDGYTF | 13 | TRBV10-3 | few | . | TRBJ1-2
TGTGCCAGCAGTGAAGGTAGCGGGGAGTACAATGAGCAGTTCTTC | CASSEGSGEYNEQFF | 15 | TRBV6-4 | few | TRBD2 | TRBJ2-1
TGCAGCGTAGTGATAGCGGGACGAAACTATGGCTACACCTTC | CSVVIAGRNYGYTF | 14 | TRBV29-1 | . | . | TRBJ1-2
TGTGCCAGCAGCCCCCGAGGGTCCGGGCATAGAGAGACCCAGTACTTC | CASSPRGSGHRETQYF | 16 | TRBV3-1/TRBV3-2 | . | . | TRBJ2-5
TGTGCCAGCAGTTCCGGGATACGGGCGTTGGCTTTCTTT | CASSSGIRALAFF | 13 | TRBV12-3/TRBV12-4 | few | . | TRBJ1-1
TGTGCCAGCAGCCTACAGGGGAACACTGAAGCTTTCTTT | CASSLQGNTEAFF | 13 | TRBV3-1/TRBV3-2 | once | . | TRBJ1-1
TGTGCCAGCAGTCCCGTTCGGGCGGCGGGGCCCCATCAGCCCCAGCATTTT | CASSPVRAAGPHQPQHF | 17 | TRBV28 | . | . | TRBJ1-5
TGCGCCAGCAGTGAGTCCGGACAGGGAGGCTCTGGGGCCAACGTCCTGACTTTC | CASSESGQGGSGANVLTF | 18 | TRBV10-1 | . | TRBD1 | TRBJ2-6
TGCGCCAGCAGCTTGACTCGCGGGAACACCGGGGAGCTGTTTTTT | CASSLTRGNTGELFF | 15 | TRBV5-1 | . | . | TRBJ2-2
TGTGCCAGCAGCCAAGTCTTTGGGGGGTCCTACGAGCAGTACTTC | CASSQVFGGSYEQYF | 15 | TRBV3-1/TRBV3-2 | . | . | TRBJ2-7
TGCAGCGTGAGGACAGACATGAACACTGAAGCTTTCTTT | CSVRTDMNTEAFF | 13 | TRBV29-1 | . | . | TRBJ1-1
TGTGCCAGCAGCTATGGACTAGCGGGAGGATCAGATACGCAGTATTTT | CASSYGLAGGSDTQYF | 16 | TRBV5-6 | . | TRBD2 | TRBJ2-3
TGCGCCAGCAGCCTGGGACAGGGTATCGGAAAACTGTTTTTT | CASSLGQGIGKLFF | 14 | TRBV5-1 | . | TRBD1 | TRBJ1-4
TGTGCCAGCAGCTTAGCAGCACCCATTGAAGCTTTCTTT | CASSLAAPIEAFF | 13 | TRBV7-9 | . | . | TRBJ1-1
TGCGCCAGCAGTCCAAAGGACAGGGCTGATTCCGGCTACACCTTC | CASSPKDRADSGYTF | 15 | TRBV23-1 | . | TRBD1 | TRBJ1-2
TGTGCCAGCAATGAGGGGGGGAGAAGCAATCAGCCCCAGCATTTT | CASNEGGRSNQPQHF | 15 | TRBV28 | . | . | TRBJ1-5
TGTGCCAGCAGCCCCCTCGGGACTCCCGGCGCAGATACGCAGTATTTT | CASSPLGTPGADTQYF | 16 | TRBV9 | . | . | TRBJ2-3
TGTGCCAGCAGCTTCGGCAGGGACTATTATTTTCAAGAGACCCAGTACTTC | CASSFGRDYYFQETQYF | 17 | TRBV5-6 | . | TRBD2 | TRBJ2-5
TGTGCCAGCAGCCGCTTTTTAACCCAGGGCTCTGGAAACACCATATATTTT | CASSRFLTQGSGNTIYF | 17 | TRBV7-8 | . | . | TRBJ1-3
TGTGCCAGCAGTCAGTACAGAGACAATGAGCAGTTCTTC | CASSQYRDNEQFF | 13 | TRBV12-3/TRBV12-4 | . | . | TRBJ2-1
TGTGCCAGCAGCCCGTCCCAAGAGGACAGACACCTTCGCGGCGTCGGCGGGGAGCTGTTTTTT | CASSPSQEDRHLRGVGGELFF | 21 | TRBV9 | . | . | TRBJ2-2
TGTGCCAGCAAGAAGGGACAGGGACGGGTCGAGCAGTACTTC | CASKKGQGRVEQYF | 14 | TRBV27 | . | TRBD1 | TRBJ2-7